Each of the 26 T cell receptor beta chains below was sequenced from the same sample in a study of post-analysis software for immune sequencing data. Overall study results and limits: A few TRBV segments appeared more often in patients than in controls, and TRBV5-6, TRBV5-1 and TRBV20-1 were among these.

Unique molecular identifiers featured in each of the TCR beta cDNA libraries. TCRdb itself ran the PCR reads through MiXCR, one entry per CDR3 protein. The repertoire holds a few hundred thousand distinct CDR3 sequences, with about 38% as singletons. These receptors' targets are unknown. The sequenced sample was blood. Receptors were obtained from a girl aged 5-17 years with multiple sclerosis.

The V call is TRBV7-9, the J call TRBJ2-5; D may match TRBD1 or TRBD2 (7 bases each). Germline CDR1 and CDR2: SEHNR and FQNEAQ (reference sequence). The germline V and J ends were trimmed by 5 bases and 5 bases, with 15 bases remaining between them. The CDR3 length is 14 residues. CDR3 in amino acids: CASSDQGGVETQYF. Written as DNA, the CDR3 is TGTGCCAGCAGCGACCAGGGGGGGGTGGAGACCCAGTACTTC.

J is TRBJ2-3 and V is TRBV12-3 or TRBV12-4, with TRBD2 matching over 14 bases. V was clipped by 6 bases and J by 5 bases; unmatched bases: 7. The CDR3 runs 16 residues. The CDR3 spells CASSRLAGGPGDTQYF. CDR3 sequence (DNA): TGTGCCAGCAGCCGACTAGCGGGAGGGCCCGGAGATACGCAGTATTTT.

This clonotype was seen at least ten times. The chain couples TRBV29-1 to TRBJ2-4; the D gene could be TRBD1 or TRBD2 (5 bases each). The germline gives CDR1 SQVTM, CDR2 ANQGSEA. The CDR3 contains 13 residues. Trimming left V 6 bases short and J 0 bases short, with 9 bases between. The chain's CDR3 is CSVGVEAKNIQYF. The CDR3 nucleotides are TGCAGCGTGGGGGTTGAAGCCAAAAACATTCAGTACTTC.

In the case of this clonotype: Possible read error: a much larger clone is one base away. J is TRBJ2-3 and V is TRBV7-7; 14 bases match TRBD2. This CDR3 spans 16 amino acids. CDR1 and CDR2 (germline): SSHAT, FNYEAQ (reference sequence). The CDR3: CAGSLETSGGADTQYF. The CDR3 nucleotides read TGTGCCGGCAGCTTGGAGACTAGCGGGGGGGCAGATACGCAGTATTTT.

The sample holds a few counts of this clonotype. CDR3 loop: CSAQQLMNTEAFF. The CDR3 region has the DNA TGCAGTGCTCAACAGCTCATGAACACTGAAGCTTTCTTT. This chain connects TRBV20-1 to TRBJ1-1; D remains unclear. Trimming took 5 bases from V and 0 from J, leaving 10 bases between them. This CDR3 is built from 13 residues. The germline gives CDR1 DFQATT, CDR2 SNEGSKA (reference sequence).

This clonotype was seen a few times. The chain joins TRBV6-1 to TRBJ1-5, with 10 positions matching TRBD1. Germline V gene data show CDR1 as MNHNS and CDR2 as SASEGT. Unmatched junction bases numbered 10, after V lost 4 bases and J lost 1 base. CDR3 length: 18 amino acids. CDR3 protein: CASSGGTGAVVSNQPQHF. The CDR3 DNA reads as TGTGCCAGCAGTGGAGGGACAGGGGCGGTGGTGAGCAATCAGCCCCAGCATTTT.

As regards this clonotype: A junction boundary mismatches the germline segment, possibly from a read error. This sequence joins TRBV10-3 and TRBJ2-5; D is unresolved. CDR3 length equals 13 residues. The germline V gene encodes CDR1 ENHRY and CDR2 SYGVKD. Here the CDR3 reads CAIGEARGETQYF. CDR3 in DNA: TGCGCCATCGGTGAGGCCAGAGGAGAGACCCAGTACTTC.

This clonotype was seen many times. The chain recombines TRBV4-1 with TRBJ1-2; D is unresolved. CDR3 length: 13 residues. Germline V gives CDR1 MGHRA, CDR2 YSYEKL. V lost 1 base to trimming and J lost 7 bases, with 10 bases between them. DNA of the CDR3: TGCGCCAGCAGCCAAGGGGGATCCGGTGGCTACACCTTC. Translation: CASSQGGSGGYTF.

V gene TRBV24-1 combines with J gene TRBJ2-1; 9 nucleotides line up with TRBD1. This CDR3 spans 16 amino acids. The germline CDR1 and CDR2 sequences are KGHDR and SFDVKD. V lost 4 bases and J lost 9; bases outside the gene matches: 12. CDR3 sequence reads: CATSDHPRDRDVEQFF. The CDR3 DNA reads TGTGCCACCAGTGACCACCCCCGGGACAGGGATGTTGAGCAGTTCTTC.

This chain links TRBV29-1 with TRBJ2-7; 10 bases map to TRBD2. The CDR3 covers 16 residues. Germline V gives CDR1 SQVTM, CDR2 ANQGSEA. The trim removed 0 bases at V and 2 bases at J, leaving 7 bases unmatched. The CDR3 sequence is CSVEEGYGLAAYEQYF. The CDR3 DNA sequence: TGCAGCGTTGAAGAGGGCTATGGACTAGCGGCCTACGAGCAGTACTTC.

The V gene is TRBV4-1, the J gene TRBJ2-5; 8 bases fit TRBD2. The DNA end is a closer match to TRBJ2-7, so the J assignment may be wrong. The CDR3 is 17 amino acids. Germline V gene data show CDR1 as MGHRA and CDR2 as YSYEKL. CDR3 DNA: TGCGCCAGCAGCCAAGTTACCCATACTAGCGGTGCCTACGAGCAGTACTTC. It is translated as CASSQVTHTSGAYEQYF.

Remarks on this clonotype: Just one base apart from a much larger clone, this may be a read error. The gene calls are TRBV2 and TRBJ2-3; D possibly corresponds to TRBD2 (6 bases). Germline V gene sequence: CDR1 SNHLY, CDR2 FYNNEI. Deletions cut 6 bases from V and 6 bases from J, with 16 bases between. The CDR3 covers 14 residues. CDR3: CASRELGGEDTQYF. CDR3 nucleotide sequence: TGTGCCAGCAGGGAATTGGGCGGGGAGGATACGCAGTATTTT.

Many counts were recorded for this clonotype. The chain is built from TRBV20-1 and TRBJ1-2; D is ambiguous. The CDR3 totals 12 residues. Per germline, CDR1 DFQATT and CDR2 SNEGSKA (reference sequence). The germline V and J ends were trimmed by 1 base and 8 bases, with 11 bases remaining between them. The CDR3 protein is CSARVSSGGYTF. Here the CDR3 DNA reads TGCAGTGCTAGAGTATCATCTGGAGGCTACACCTTC.

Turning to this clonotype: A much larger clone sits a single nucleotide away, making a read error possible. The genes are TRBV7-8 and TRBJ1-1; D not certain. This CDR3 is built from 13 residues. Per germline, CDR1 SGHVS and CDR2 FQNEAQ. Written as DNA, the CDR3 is TGTACCAGCAGCCTCGGACTGAACACTGAAGCTTTCTTT. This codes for CTSSLGLNTEAFF.

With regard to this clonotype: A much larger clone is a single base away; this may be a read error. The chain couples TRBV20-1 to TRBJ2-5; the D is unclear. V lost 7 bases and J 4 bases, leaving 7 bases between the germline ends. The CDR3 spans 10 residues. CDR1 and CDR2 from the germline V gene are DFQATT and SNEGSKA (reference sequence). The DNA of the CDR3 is TGCAGTGGGACCCGAGAGACCCAGTACTTC. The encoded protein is CSGTRETQYF.

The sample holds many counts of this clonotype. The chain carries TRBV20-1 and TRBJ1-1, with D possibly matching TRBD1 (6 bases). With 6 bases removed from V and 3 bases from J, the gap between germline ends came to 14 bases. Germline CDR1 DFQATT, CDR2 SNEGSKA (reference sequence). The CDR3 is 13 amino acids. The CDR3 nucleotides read TGCAGTGCAGCAGGCAGGGGCTACACTGAAGCTTTCTTT. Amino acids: CSAAGRGYTEAFF.

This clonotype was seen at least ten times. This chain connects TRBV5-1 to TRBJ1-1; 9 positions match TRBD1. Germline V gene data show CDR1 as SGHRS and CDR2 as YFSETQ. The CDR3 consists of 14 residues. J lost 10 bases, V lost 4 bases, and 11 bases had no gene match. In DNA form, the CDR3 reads TGCGCCAGCAGCCAGTACCCGGACAGGGGAACAGCTTTCTTT. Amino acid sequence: CASSQYPDRGTAFF.

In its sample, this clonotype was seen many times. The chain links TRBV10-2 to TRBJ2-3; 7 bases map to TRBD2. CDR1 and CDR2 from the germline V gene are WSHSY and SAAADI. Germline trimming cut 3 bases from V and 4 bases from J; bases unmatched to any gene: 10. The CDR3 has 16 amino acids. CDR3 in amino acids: CASSDRGGGSADTQYF. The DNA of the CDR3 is TGCGCCAGCAGTGACCGGGGCGGGGGAAGTGCAGATACGCAGTATTTT.

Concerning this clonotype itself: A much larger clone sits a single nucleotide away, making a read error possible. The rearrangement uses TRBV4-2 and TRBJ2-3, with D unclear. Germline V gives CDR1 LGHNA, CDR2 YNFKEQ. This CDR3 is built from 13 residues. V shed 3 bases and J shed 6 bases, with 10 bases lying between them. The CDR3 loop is CASSHLVGDTQYF. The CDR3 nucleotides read TGTGCCAGCAGCCACCTAGTTGGGGATACGCAGTATTTT.

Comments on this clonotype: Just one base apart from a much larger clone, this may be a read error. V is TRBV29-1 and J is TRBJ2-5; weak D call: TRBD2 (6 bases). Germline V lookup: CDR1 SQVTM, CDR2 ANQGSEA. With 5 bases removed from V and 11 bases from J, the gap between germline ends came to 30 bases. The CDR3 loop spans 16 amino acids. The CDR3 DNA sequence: TGCAGCGTTTCGGATCTGGGAGGCTCTTTGGTCCATGAGCAGTACTTC. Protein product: CSVSDLGGSLVHEQYF.

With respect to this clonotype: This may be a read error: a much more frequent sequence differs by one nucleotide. CDR3 DNA sequence: TGCAGCGAAGTCCAGGGGGGAGTAGCTTTCTTT. It is translated as CSEVQGGVAFF. V gene TRBV29-1 combines with J gene TRBJ1-1, with 7 bases lining up with TRBD1. The CDR3 is 11 residues long. J was trimmed by 10 bases and V by 7 bases; bases with no gene match: 9. The germline V gene encodes CDR1 SQVTM and CDR2 ANQGSEA.

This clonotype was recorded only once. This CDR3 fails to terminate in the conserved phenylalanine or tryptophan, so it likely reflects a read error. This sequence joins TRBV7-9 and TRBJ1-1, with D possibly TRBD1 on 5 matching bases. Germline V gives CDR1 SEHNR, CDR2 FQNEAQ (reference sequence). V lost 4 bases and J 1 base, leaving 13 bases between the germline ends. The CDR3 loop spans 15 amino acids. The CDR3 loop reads CASSSSTGTNTEAFV. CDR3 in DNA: TGTGCCAGCAGCTCATCCACAGGCACGAACACTGAAGCTTTCGTT.

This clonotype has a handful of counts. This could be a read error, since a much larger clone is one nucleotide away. The CDR3 nucleotides are TGTGCCAGCAGCTTAGGGGGGGGACAGGGAGGCGATGAGCAGTACTTC. Protein: CASSLGGGQGGDEQYF. This chain uses TRBV7-9 with TRBJ2-7, with 9 bases fitting TRBD1. After removal of 1 base from V and 7 bases from J, the junction contained 11 bases not matched to a gene. CDR3 length equals 16 residues. Germline loops: CDR1 SEHNR, CDR2 FQNEAQ (reference sequence).

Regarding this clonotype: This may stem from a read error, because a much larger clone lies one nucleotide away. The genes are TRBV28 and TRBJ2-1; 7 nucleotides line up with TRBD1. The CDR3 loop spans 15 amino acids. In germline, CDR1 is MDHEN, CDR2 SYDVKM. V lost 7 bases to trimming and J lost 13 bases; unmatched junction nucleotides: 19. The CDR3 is CASNLGGTDRETQFF. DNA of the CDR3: TGTGCCAGCAACTTGGGTGGGACAGATCGAGAGACCCAGTTCTTC.

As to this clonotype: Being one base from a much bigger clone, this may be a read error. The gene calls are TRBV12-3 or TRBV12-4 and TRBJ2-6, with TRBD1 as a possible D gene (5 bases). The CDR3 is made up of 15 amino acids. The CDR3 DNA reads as TGTGCCAGCATCCCGACCGTCTCTGGGGCCGACGTCCTGACTTTC. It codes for CASIPTVSGADVLTF.

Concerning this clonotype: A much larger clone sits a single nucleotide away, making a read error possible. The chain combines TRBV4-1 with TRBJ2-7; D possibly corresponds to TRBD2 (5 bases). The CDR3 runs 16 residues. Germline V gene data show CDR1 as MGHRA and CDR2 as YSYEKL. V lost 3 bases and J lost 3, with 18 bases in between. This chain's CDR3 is CASSQDWPAGDYEQYF. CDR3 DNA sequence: TGCGCCAGCAGCCAGGACTGGCCCGCGGGCGACTACGAGCAGTACTTC.